This TCR beta chain is drawn from a study of cytomegalovirus exposure and HLA in healthy donors. Overall study context: Most genotyped donors, 65% to 85% of 300 to 400, had Caucasian-associated genetic ancestry.

Though probably carrying unrecorded immune exposures, donors were nominally healthy at sampling. V lost 2 bases to trimming and J lost 3 bases, with 17 bases between them. CDR3 length: 16 residues. Germline V lookup: CDR1 SGHKS, CDR2 YYEKEE (reference sequence). General study findings and limits: Among TCR sequences, most were rare, though some public TCRs appeared in many donors.

Primers: 60 Vbeta forward and 13 Jbeta reverse. As processed by the authors: In a later analysis, around 10 million of some 80 million unique beta chains occurred in at least two donors. The assay was immunoSEQ multiplex PCR, and TCRdb's table has in-frame clones only and misses some. V and J calls and clone size are given by that table; D and trimming were obtained from the DNA. The table shows about 130,000 clones, with approximately 78% occurring only once. A remark on this clone: Its antigen is undetermined.

The receptor comes from a woman in her 40s in good health and CMV-seropositive. The chain carries TRBV5-5 and TRBJ1-1; weak D call: TRBD1 (6 bases). The sequenced material came from PBMCs. The CDR3 sequence is CASSFRVLGADTEAFF. The CDR3 DNA reads as TGTGCCAGCAGCTTCCGTGTCTTGGGGGCGGACACTGAAGCTTTCTTT.